This T cell receptor beta chain was captured by sequencing in a study of cytomegalovirus exposure and HLA in healthy donors. PCR amplification relied on 60 Vbeta primers (plus 13 Jbeta primers). Here immunoSEQ multiplex PCR was the method, and the copy in TCRdb shows in-frame clones only, minus some. The data hold about 130,000 clones, with around 71% observed a single time. There are a few counts of this clone. Trimming cost V 5 bases and J 4 bases, with 14 bases left between them. This CDR3 spans 14 amino acids. CDR1 is KGHSH, CDR2 LQKENI, per germline. This clonotype was sampled from a woman in her sixties or seventies in good health and CMV-seropositive. The sample taken for sequencing was PBMCs. The V and J genes are TRBV18 and TRBJ1-2, with D perhaps TRBD1 (6 bases). For the CDR3, the DNA is TGTGCCAGCTCAGCTCGGGACAACGCCTATGGCTACACCTTC. Translated: CASSARDNAYGYTF.